Below, 13 T cell receptor beta chains from the same sample are listed, as sequenced in a study of shared clonotypes between healthy human individuals. Assay: immunoSEQ multiplex PCR; the TCRdb copy retains only in-frame clones and omits some. The repertoire has roughly 2.5 million clones, approximately 90% of them found once; the top ten carry roughly 0.15%. The specimen sequenced was naive CD4+ T cells sorted from blood. As for subset: CD45RA+ positively selected. These receptors were obtained from a man between 18 and 29 years old in good health.

The V gene is TRBV11-2, the J gene TRBJ2-7; D remains ambiguous. This CDR3 is built from 15 residues. The V end was cut by 0 bases, the J end by 4 bases, with 13 bases between. Germline V gene lookup returns CDR1 SGHAT and CDR2 FQNNGV. The CDR3 bases are TGTGCCAGCAGCTTAGACACACAAAGGCAGTACGAGCAGTACTTC. It yields the protein CASSLDTQRQYEQYF.

This rearrangement joins TRBV5-4 to TRBJ2-6; TRBD2 matches at 14 bases. The CDR3 length is 18 residues. Per germline, CDR1 SGHNT and CDR2 YYREEE (reference sequence). The ends lost 3 bases at V and 2 bases at J; junction bases unmatched: 4. The CDR3 DNA reads TGTGCCAGCAGCTCGGGACTAGCGGGGGTCCCTGGGGCCAACGTCCTGACTTTC. The encoded protein is CASSSGLAGVPGANVLTF.

This clone was counted a few times. This rearrangement joins TRBV7-2 to TRBJ1-5, with TRBD1 as a possible D gene (5 bases). This CDR3 comprises 13 residues. The V gene's germline CDR1 is SGHTA and CDR2 FQGNSA. V was trimmed by 3 bases and J by 6 bases, leaving 9 bases between them. The CDR3 region has the DNA TGTGCCAGCAGCTTCAGGGAAAGTCAGCCCCAGCATTTT. Its translation: CASSFRESQPQHF.

The gene calls are TRBV10-3 and TRBJ2-4; D call uncertain. The V gene's germline CDR1 is ENHRY and CDR2 SYGVKD. Trimming took 10 bases from V and 0 from J, leaving 22 bases between them. There are 17 residues in the CDR3. The CDR3 nucleotides are TGTGCCACCGACCGTGCCGATTCCCTCCTAGCCAAAAACATTCAGTACTTC. Its translation: CATDRADSLLAKNIQYF.

The rearrangement links TRBV30 to TRBJ2-7; D uncertain. V shed 0 bases and J shed 5 bases, with 11 bases lying between them. The CDR3 runs to 13 residues. CDR1 is GTSNPN, CDR2 SVGIG, per germline (reference sequence). The CDR3 loop reads CAWSVSHADEQYF. The CDR3 coding sequence is TGTGCCTGGAGTGTATCTCACGCGGACGAGCAGTACTTC.

The chain couples TRBV9 to TRBJ2-5; D not certain. The CDR3 consists of 14 residues. The V end lost 0 bases, the J end lost 7 bases, and 13 bases lay between the germline ends. The V gene's germline CDR1 is SGDLS and CDR2 YYNGEE. The DNA for the CDR3 is TGTGCCAGCAGCGTAGGGAAGGAGTTGGGGACCCAGTACTTC. It encodes CASSVGKELGTQYF.

This clone came up a few times. The CDR3 region is CSVEDKVGNTEAFF. CDR3 bases: TGCAGCGTTGAAGATAAGGTAGGGAACACTGAAGCTTTCTTT. V and J are TRBV29-1 and TRBJ1-1; D is unclear. V was trimmed by 0 bases and J by 1 base, leaving 9 bases between them. This CDR3 comprises 14 residues. Per the germline V gene, CDR1 is SQVTM and CDR2 is ANQGSEA. The full variable domain, rest sourced from reference TRBV29-1 and TRBJ1-1, is SAVISQKPSRDICQRGTSLTIQCQVDSQVTMMFWYRQQPGQSLTLIATANQGSEATYESGFVIDKFPISRPNLTFSTLTVSNMSPEDSSIYLCSVEDKVGNTEAFFGQGTRLTVV.

The rearrangement joins TRBV7-2 to TRBJ1-3; possibly TRBD1 for D (5 bases). The V gene lost 5 bases and the J gene lost 0 bases, with 14 bases spanning the gap. There are 16 residues in the CDR3. The germline gives CDR1 SGHTA, CDR2 FQGNSA. CDR3 loop: CASSRGAQLSGNTIYF. The CDR3 DNA reads as TGTGCCAGCAGCCGTGGGGCTCAACTCTCTGGAAACACCATATATTTT.

The sample holds one count of this clone. The rearrangement uses TRBV20-1 and TRBJ2-5, with a weak D call TRBD1 (5 bases). V was cut by 7 bases and J by 4 bases, with 10 bases left in between. CDR3 length equals 11 residues. Germline lookup yields CDR1 DFQATT and CDR2 SNEGSKA (reference sequence). The CDR3 DNA is TGCAGTGTCGCGCAGGGAGAGACCCAGTACTTC. Protein product: CSVAQGETQYF.

This rearrangement joins TRBV9 to TRBJ2-2; D gene ambiguous. The CDR3 contains 15 residues. V was trimmed by 0 bases and J by 0 bases, leaving 6 bases between them. In germline, CDR1 is SGDLS, CDR2 YYNGEE. CDR3 bases: TGTGCCAGCAGCGTAGGCCAGTCGAACACCGGGGAGCTGTTTTTT. It is translated as CASSVGQSNTGELFF.

This clone occurred a few times. The chain recombines TRBV7-9 with TRBJ1-4, with 8 bases matching TRBD1. Germline assignment: CDR1 SEHNR and CDR2 FQNEAQ (reference sequence). V shed 5 bases, J shed 3 bases, and the junction held 2 bases outside the gene matches. The CDR3 spans 14 residues. The CDR3 is CASSPGQANEKLFF. The CDR3 DNA reads as TGTGCCAGCAGCCCGGGACAGGCTAATGAAAAACTGTTTTTT.

The chain is built from TRBV27 and TRBJ1-2; 7 positions agree with TRBD1. There are 13 residues in the CDR3. Germline assignment: CDR1 MNHEY and CDR2 SMNVEV (reference sequence). After removal of 6 bases from V and 7 bases from J, the junction contained 8 bases not matched to a gene. The CDR3 sequence: CASSDRVWGGYTF. For the CDR3, the DNA is TGTGCCAGCAGCGACAGGGTATGGGGTGGCTACACCTTC.

The chain is built from TRBV9 and TRBJ2-3, with D possibly being TRBD1 or TRBD2 (5 bases each). Trimming left V 3 bases short and J 6 bases short, with 11 bases between. The germline CDR1 and CDR2 sequences are SGDLS and YYNGEE. The CDR3 sequence is 13 residues long. CDR3 in amino acids: CASSERGGDTQYF. CDR3 DNA: TGTGCCAGCAGCGAGAGGGGTGGGGATACGCAGTATTTT.